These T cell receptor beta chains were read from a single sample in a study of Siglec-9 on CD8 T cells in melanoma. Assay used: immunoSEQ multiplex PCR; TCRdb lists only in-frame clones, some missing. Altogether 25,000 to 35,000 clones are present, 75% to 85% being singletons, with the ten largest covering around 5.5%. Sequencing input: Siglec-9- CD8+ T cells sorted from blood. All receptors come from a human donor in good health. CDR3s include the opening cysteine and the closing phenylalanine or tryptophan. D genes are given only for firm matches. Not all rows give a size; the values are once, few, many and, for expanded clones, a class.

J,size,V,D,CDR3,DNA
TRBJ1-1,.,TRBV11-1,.,CASSLDRYTEAFF,TGTGCCAGCAGCTTAGACAGATACACTGAAGCTTTCTTT
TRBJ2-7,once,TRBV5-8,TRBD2,CASSLASGSSYEQYF,TGTGCCAGCAGCTTGGCTAGCGGAAGCTCCTACGAGCAGTACTTC
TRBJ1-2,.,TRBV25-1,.,CASSGRGHGYTF,TGTGCAAGCTCTGGGAGAGGGCATGGCTACACCTTC
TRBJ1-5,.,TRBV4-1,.,CASSQVLGSNQPQHF,TGCGCCAGCAGCCAAGTCTTAGGGAGCAATCAGCCCCAGCATTTT
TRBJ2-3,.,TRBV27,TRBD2,CASSLGTSGGANTQYF,TGTGCCAGCAGCCTCGGGACTAGCGGGGGGGCAAATACGCAGTATTTT
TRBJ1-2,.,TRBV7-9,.,CASSSGGRDYGYTF,TGTGCCAGCAGCTCGGGGGGGAGAGACTATGGCTACACCTTC
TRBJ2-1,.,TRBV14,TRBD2,CASSPVWSQRGVSSYNEQFF,TGTGCCAGCAGCCCAGTCTGGTCCCAGCGGGGAGTAAGCTCCTACAATGAGCAGTTCTTC
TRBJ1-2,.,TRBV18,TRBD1,CASSPTGDSNYGYTF,TGTGCCAGCTCGCCGACAGGGGACTCTAACTATGGCTACACCTTC
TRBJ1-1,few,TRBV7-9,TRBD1,CASSPLWEDRDTEAFF,TGTGCCAGCAGCCCTTTATGGGAGGACAGGGACACTGAAGCTTTCTTT
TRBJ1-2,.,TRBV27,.,CASSFDRNLGYGYTF,TGTGCCAGCAGTTTTGACAGGAATCTGGGGTATGGCTACACCTTC
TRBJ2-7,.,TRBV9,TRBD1,CASSAGQGPYEQYF,TGTGCCAGCAGCGCGGGACAGGGGCCCTACGAGCAGTACTTC
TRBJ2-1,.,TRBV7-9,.,CASSFLSGDEQFF,TGTGCCAGCAGCTTTTTAAGTGGCGATGAGCAGTTCTTC
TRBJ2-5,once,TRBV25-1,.,CASTETQYF,TGTGCCAGCACTGAGACCCAGTACTTC
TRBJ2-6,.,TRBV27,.,CASISTSGANVLTF,TGTGCCAGCATTTCAACCTCTGGGGCCAACGTCCTGACTTTC
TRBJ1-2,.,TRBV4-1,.,CASSQVHTGSYGYTF,TGCGCCAGCAGCCAAGTTCATACAGGGAGCTATGGCTACACCTTC
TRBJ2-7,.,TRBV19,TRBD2,CASSLGGNNHWEQYF,TGTGCCAGTAGTTTGGGAGGGAACAACCACTGGGAGCAGTACTTC
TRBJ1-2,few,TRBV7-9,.,CASTNRDYGYTF,TGTGCCAGCACTAACAGGGACTATGGCTACACCTTC
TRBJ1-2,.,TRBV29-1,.,CSPHLRGARYSYTF,TGCAGCCCCCATTTGAGGGGGGCGAGGTATAGCTACACCTTC
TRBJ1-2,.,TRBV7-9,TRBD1,CASSSLTGVEGYTF,TGTGCCAGCAGCTCCCTGACAGGGGTTGAGGGCTACACCTTC
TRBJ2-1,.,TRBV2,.,CASSAWGSSYNEQFF,TGTGCCAGCAGTGCTTGGGGCAGCTCCTACAATGAGCAGTTCTTC
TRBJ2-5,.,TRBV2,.,CASSEGREHQETQYF,TGTGCCAGCAGTGAAGGCCGGGAGCACCAAGAGACCCAGTACTTC
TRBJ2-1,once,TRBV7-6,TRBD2,CASSFDSGRSYNEQFF,TGTGCCAGCAGCTTCGATAGCGGGCGCTCCTACAATGAGCAGTTCTTC
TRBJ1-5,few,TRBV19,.,CASSIGGLPQHF,TGTGCCAGTAGTATCGGTGGTTTGCCCCAGCATTTT
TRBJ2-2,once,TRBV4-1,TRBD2,CASSKIAGGTGELFF,TGCGCCAGCAGCAAAATAGCGGGGGGGACCGGGGAGCTGTTTTTT
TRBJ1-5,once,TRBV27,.,CASSLWGGSSQPQHF,TGTGCCAGCAGTTTATGGGGGGGTTCAAGTCAGCCCCAGCATTTT
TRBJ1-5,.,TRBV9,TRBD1,CASSVGGGDQPQHF,TGTGCCAGCAGCGTGGGAGGGGGCGATCAGCCCCAGCATTTT
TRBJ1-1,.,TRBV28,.,CASSSRSLLGTEAFF,TGTGCCAGCAGCTCCAGAAGCCTCTTGGGGACTGAAGCTTTCTTT
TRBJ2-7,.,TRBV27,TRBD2,CASSTSGGPGYEQYF,TGTGCCAGCAGCACTAGCGGGGGGCCTGGATACGAGCAGTACTTC
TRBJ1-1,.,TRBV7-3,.,CASSLAGQSF,TGTGCCAGCAGCTTAGCGGGTCAGAGCTTT
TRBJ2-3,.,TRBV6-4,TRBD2,CASSGGATDTQYF,TGTGCCAGCAGCGGGGGGGCCACAGATACGCAGTATTTT
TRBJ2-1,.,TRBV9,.,CASSVLLRTNDYNEQFF,TGTGCCAGCAGCGTACTTCTACGGACGAATGATTACAATGAGCAGTTCTTC
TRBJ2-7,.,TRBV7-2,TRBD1,CASSPGQTYEQYF,TGTGCCAGCAGCCCGGGACAGACCTACGAGCAGTACTTC
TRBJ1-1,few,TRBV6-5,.,CASSEVIGVNTEAFF,TGTGCCAGCAGCGAGGTAATCGGGGTGAACACTGAAGCTTTCTTT
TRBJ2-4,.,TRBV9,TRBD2,CASSRTLSGGNIQYF,TGTGCCAGCAGCAGAACCCTGAGCGGGGGGAACATTCAGTACTTC
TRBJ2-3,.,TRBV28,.,CASSLLGVRDTQYF,TGTGCCAGCAGTTTACTCGGGGTAAGAGATACGCAGTATTTT
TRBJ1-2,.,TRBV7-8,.,CASSLTQGITGGYTF,TGTGCCAGCAGCCTCACGCAGGGGATCACGGGTGGCTACACCTTC
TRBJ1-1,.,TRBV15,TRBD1,CATSRSDRGYTEAFF,TGTGCCACCAGCAGATCGGACAGGGGTTACACTGAAGCTTTCTTT
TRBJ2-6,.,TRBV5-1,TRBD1,CASSLNTGGISGANVLTF,TGCGCCAGCAGCTTGAATACAGGGGGCATCTCTGGGGCCAACGTCCTGACTTTC
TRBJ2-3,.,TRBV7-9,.,CASSSGTLRMQYF,TGTGCCAGCAGCAGTGGGACTCTCAGAATGCAGTATTTT
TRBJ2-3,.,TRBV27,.,CASTMGGFSTDTQYF,TGTGCCAGCACCATGGGGGGCTTTAGCACAGATACGCAGTATTTT